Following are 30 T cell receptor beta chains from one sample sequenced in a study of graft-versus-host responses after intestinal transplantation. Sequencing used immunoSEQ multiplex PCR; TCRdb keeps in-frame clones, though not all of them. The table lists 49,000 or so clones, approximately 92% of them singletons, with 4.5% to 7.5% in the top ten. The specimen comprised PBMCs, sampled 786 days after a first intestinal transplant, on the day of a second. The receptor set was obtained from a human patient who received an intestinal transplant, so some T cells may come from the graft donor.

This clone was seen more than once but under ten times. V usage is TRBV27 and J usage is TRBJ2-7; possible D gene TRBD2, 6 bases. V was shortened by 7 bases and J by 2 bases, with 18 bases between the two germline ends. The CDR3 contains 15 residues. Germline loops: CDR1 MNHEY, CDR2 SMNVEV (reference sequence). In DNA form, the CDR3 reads TGTGCCAGCACCAAAAGGGAAGGACTACCCTACGAGCAGTACTTC. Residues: CASTKREGLPYEQYF.

CDR3 residues: CASSESQGVGLFF. The DNA for the CDR3 is TGTGCCAGCAGTGAAAGCCAGGGAGTGGGGCTGTTTTTT. The chain is built from TRBV2 and TRBJ2-2; D may be TRBD1 or TRBD2 (5 bases each). Trimming removed 2 bases at V and 13 bases at J, with 14 bases between. The CDR3 length is 13 residues. Germline V gives CDR1 SNHLY, CDR2 FYNNEI.

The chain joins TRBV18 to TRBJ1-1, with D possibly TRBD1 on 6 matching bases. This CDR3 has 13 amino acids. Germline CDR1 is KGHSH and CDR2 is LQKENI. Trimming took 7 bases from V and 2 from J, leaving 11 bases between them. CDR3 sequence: CASFPDRNTEAFF. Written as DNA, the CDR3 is TGTGCCAGCTTCCCGGACAGAAACACTGAAGCTTTCTTT.

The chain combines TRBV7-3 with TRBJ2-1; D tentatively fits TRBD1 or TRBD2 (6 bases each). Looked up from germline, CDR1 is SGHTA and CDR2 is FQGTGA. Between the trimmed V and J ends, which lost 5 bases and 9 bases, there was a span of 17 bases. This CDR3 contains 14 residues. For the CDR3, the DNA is TGTGCCAGCAGCCCGGGGGCTAGCCGTTCTGAGCAGTTCTTC. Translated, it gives CASSPGASRSEQFF.

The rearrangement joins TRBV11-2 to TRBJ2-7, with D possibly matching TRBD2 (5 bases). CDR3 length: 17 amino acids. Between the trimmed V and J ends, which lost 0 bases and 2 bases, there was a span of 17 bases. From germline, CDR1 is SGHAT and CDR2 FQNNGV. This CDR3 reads CASSLEVGLAYPYEQYF. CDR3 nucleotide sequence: TGTGCCAGCAGCTTAGAGGTTGGGCTAGCCTATCCCTACGAGCAGTACTTC.

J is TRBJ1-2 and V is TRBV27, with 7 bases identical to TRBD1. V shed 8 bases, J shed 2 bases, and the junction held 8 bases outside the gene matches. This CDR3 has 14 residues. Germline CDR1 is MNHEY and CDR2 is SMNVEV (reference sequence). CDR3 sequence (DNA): TGTGCCAGCGCGTACCAGGGGGGCAACTATGGCTACACCTTC. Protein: CASAYQGGNYGYTF.

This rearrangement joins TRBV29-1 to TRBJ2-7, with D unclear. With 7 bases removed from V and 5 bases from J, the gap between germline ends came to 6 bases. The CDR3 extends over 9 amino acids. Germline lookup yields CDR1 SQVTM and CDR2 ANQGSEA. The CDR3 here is CSGWNEQYF. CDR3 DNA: TGCAGCGGTTGGAACGAGCAGTACTTC.

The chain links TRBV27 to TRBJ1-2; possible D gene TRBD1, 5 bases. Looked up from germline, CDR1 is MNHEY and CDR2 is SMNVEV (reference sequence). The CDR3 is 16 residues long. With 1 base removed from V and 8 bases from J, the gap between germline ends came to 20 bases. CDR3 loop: CASSLFAGRVLGGYTF. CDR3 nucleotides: TGTGCCAGCAGTTTATTCGCAGGGAGAGTATTGGGAGGCTACACCTTC.

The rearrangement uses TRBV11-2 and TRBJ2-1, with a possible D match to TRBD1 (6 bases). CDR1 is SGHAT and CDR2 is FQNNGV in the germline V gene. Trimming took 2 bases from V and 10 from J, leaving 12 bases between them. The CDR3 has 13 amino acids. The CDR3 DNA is TGTGCCAGCAGCTTAATATCAGGGGTAGAGCAGTTCTTC. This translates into CASSLISGVEQFF.

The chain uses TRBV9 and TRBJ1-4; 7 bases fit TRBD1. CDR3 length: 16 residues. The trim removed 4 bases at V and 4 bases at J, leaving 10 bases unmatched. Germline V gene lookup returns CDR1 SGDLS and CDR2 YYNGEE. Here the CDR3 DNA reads TGTGCCAGCAGCCCCCAGGGAGGGGGCCTTAATGAAAAACTGTTTTTT. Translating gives CASSPQGGGLNEKLFF.

The CDR3 DNA is TGTGCCAGCAGCTTGGGTAGCGGGAGATATAATGAGCAGTTCTTC. It codes for CASSLGSGRYNEQFF. The V gene is TRBV5-4, the J gene TRBJ2-1; 9 bases fit TRBD2. The junction had 5 bases not matched to a gene; V was cut back by 0 bases and J by 7 bases. Germline assignment: CDR1 SGHNT and CDR2 YYREEE (reference sequence). This CDR3 is built from 15 residues.

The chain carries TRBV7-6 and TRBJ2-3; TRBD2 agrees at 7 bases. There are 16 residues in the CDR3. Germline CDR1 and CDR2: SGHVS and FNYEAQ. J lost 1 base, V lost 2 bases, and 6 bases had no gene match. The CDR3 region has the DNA TGTGCCAGCAGCTTATCAGCGGGACCCGGCACAGATACGCAGTATTTT. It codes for CASSLSAGPGTDTQYF.

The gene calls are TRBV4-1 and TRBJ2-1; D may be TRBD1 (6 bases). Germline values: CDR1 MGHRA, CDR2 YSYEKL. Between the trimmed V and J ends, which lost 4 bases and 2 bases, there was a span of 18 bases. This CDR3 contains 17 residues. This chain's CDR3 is CASSRARTVGAYNEQFF. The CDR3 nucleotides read TGCGCCAGCAGCCGTGCCCGGACAGTAGGCGCCTACAATGAGCAGTTCTTC.

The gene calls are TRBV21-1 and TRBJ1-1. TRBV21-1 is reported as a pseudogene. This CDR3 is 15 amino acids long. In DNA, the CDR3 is TGTGCCAGCAGCCCCCCGACCCTGGAGGACACTGAAGCTTTCTTT. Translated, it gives CASSPPTLEDTEAFF.

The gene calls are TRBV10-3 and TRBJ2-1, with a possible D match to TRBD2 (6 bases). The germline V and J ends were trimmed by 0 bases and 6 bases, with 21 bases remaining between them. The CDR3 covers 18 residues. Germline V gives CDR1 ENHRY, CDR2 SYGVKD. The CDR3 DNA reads TGTGCCATCAGTGAGTCAGTAACGGGAGCGACCCCCCTCAATGAGCAGTTCTTC. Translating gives CAISESVTGATPLNEQFF.

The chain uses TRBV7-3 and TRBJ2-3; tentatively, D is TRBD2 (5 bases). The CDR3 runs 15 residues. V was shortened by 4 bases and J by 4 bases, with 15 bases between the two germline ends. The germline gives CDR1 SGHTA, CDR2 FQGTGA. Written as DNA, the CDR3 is TGTGCCAGCAGCTCGAACGGACTGGGCGCAGATACGCAGTATTTT. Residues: CASSSNGLGADTQYF.

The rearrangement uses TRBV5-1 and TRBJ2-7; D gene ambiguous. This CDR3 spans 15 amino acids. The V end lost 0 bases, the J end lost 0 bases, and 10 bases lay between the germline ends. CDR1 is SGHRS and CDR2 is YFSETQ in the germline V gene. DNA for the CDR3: TGCGCCAGCAGCTTGGACGGCCACGCCTCCTACGAGCAGTACTTC. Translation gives CASSLDGHASYEQYF.

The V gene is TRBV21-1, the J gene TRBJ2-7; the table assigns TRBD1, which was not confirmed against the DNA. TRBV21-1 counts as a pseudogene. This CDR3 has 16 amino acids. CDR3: CASSKRETGASYEQYF. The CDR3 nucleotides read TGTGCCAGCAGCAAACGCGAAACTGGGGCATCCTACGAGCAGTACTTC.

CDR3 in DNA: TGTGCCAGCAGCGCCGACGGGACTTACTACGAGCAGTACTTC. It is translated as CASSADGTYYEQYF. The chain links TRBV7-8 to TRBJ2-5; TRBD2 is a possible D gene (6 bases). The tail of the sequence fits TRBJ2-7 better, so the J call may be wrong. The CDR3 runs 14 residues. In germline, CDR1 is SGHVS, CDR2 FQNEAQ.

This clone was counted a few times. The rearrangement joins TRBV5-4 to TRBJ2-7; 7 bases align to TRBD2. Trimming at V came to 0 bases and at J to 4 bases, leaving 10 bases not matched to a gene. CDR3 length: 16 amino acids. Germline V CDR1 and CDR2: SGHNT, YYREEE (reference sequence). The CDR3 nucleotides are TGTGCCAGCAGCTTGGCTCGGGGGGTCGCCCGGTACGAGCAGTACTTC. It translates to CASSLARGVARYEQYF.

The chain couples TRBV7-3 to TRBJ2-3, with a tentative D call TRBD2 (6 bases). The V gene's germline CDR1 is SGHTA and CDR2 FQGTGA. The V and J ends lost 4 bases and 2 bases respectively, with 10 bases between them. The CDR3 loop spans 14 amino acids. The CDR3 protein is CASSSGLNTDTQYF. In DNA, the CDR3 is TGTGCCAGCAGCTCGGGACTCAACACAGATACGCAGTATTTT.

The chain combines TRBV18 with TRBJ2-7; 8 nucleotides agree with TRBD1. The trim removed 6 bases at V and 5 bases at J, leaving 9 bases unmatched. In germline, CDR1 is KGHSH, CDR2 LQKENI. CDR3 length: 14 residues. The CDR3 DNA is TGTGCCAGCTCGTACAGCCAACAGGGGGACGAGCAGTACTTC. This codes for CASSYSQQGDEQYF.

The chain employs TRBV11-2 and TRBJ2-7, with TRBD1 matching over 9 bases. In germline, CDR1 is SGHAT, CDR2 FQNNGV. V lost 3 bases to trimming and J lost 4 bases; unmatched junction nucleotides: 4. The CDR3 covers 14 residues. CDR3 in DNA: TGTGCCAGCAGCTTTGGGACAGGGAAATACGAGCAGTACTTC. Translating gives CASSFGTGKYEQYF.

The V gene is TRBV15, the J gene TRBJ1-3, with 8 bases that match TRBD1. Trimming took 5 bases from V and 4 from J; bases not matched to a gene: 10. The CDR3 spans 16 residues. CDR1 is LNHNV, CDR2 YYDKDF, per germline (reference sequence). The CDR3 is CATSGGDRGYGNTIYF. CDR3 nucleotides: TGTGCCACCAGCGGGGGAGACAGGGGCTACGGAAACACCATATATTTT.

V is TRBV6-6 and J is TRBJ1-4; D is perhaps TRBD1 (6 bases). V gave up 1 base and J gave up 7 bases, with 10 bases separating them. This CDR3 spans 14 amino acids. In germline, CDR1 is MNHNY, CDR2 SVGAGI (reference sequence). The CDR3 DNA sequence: TGTGCCAGCAGTTACTTCGGGGGCACTGAAAAACTGTTTTTT. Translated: CASSYFGGTEKLFF.

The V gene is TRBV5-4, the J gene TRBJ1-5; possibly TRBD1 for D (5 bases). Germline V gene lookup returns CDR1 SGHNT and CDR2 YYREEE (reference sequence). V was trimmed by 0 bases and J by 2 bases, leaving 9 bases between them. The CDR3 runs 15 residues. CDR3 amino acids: CASSLGGSGNQPQHF. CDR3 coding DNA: TGTGCCAGCAGCTTGGGGGGGAGCGGCAATCAGCCCCAGCATTTT.

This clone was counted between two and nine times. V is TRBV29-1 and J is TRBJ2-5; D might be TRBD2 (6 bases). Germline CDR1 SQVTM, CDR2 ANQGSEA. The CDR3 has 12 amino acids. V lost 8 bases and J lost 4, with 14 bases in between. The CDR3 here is CSCRDLGETQYF. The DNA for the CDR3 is TGCAGCTGCCGGGACTTAGGAGAGACCCAGTACTTC. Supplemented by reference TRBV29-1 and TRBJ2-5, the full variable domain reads SAVISQKPSRDICQRGTSLTIQCQVDSQVTMMFWYRQQPGQSLTLIATANQGSEATYESGFVIDKFPISRPNLTFSTLTVSNMSPEDSSIYLCSCRDLGETQYFGPGTRLLVL.

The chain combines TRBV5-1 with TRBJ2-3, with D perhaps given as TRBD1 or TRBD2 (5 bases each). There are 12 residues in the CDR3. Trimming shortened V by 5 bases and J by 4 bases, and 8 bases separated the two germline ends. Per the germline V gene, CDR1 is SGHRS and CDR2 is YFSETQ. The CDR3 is CASSRGADTQYF. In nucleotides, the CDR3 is TGCGCCAGCAGTAGAGGGGCAGATACGCAGTATTTT.

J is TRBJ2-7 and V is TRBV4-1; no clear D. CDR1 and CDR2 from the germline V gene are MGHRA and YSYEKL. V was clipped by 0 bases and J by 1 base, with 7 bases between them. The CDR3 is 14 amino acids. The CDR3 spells CASSQEPYSYEQYF. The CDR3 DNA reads TGCGCCAGCAGCCAAGAGCCGTATTCCTACGAGCAGTACTTC.

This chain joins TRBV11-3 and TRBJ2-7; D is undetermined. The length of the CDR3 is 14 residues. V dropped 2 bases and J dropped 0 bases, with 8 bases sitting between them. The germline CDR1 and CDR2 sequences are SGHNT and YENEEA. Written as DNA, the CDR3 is TGTGCCAGCAGCTTATCAGCCAGCTCCTACGAGCAGTACTTC. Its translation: CASSLSASSYEQYF.